The rows below give T cell receptor beta chains drawn from one sample of a study of T cell responses to AZD1222 COVID-19 vaccine. Clones were read by immunoSEQ multiplex PCR, and TCRdb kept only the in-frame ones, dropping some. The sample records fewer than 180,000 clones, 92% being singletons. Sequencing was performed on peripheral blood, taken 28 days after the second AZD1222 dose. Source of these receptors: an adult who received the AZD1222 COVID-19 vaccine. The CDR3 runs from the conserved cysteine through the conserved F or W. Fields, in order: CDR3 length, V gene, J gene, clone size, D gene, CDR3 DNA, CDR3 protein. A D gene is named only where the DNA matches it firmly. Some rows have no size entry. The others give once, few or many, or a class for an expanded clone.

cdr3_length: 15; v_call: TRBV18; j_call: TRBJ2-1; clone_size: NA; d_call: TRBD2; cdr3_nt: TGTGCCAGCTCACTCGGACTAGCGGGAGAAGATGAGCAGTTCTTC; cdr3_aa: CASSLGLAGEDEQFF
cdr3_length: 14; v_call: TRBV3-1/TRBV3-2; j_call: TRBJ1-5; clone_size: NA; d_call: NA; cdr3_nt: TGTGCCAGCAGCCAAACAGGGAAGGATCAGCCCCAGCATTTT; cdr3_aa: CASSQTGKDQPQHF
cdr3_length: 16; v_call: TRBV27; j_call: TRBJ2-2; clone_size: NA; d_call: NA; cdr3_nt: TGTGCCAGCAGTTTATCAGGTCTAGCCGCAGCCGAGGAGCTGTTTTTT; cdr3_aa: CASSLSGLAAAEELFF
cdr3_length: 15; v_call: TRBV4-1; j_call: TRBJ1-4; clone_size: NA; d_call: NA; cdr3_nt: TGCGCCAGCAGCCAGGCGGTCGGGGGGGGCGAAAAACTGTTTTTT; cdr3_aa: CASSQAVGGGEKLFF
cdr3_length: 17; v_call: TRBV7-9; j_call: TRBJ2-7; clone_size: NA; d_call: TRBD2; cdr3_nt: TGTGCCAGCAGCTTGGGTACTAGCGGGATTCGAGGTTACGAGCAGTACTTC; cdr3_aa: CASSLGTSGIRGYEQYF
cdr3_length: 13; v_call: TRBV5-1; j_call: TRBJ2-7; clone_size: NA; d_call: TRBD1; cdr3_nt: TGCGCCAGCAGTACCGGGACAGGGAGCGGGCAGTACTTC; cdr3_aa: CASSTGTGSGQYF
cdr3_length: 15; v_call: TRBV3-1/TRBV3-2; j_call: TRBJ2-3; clone_size: NA; d_call: TRBD2; cdr3_nt: TGTGCCAGCAGCTCCGGGACTAGCCTCACAGATACGCAGTATTTT; cdr3_aa: CASSSGTSLTDTQYF
cdr3_length: 14; v_call: TRBV28; j_call: TRBJ2-7; clone_size: NA; d_call: NA; cdr3_nt: TGTGCCAGCTCAGGGGTGCCCGCAACCTACGAGCAGTACTTC; cdr3_aa: CASSGVPATYEQYF
cdr3_length: 11; v_call: TRBV2; j_call: TRBJ1-1; clone_size: NA; d_call: NA; cdr3_nt: TGTGCCTCTCAGTTGAACACTGAAGCTTTCTTT; cdr3_aa: CASQLNTEAFF
cdr3_length: 13; v_call: TRBV6-5; j_call: TRBJ2-1; clone_size: NA; d_call: TRBD2; cdr3_nt: TGTGCCAGCAGTTCCACGACTAGCGGCGAGCAGTTCTTC; cdr3_aa: CASSSTTSGEQFF
cdr3_length: 13; v_call: TRBV18; j_call: TRBJ2-1; clone_size: NA; d_call: NA; cdr3_nt: TGTGCCAGCTCACCACCGGACCGGCATGAGCAGTTCTTC; cdr3_aa: CASSPPDRHEQFF
cdr3_length: 16; v_call: TRBV5-1; j_call: TRBJ2-3; clone_size: NA; d_call: NA; cdr3_nt: TGCGCCAGCAGCTTGGTCCTGGACCCCAGCACAGATACGCAGTATTTT; cdr3_aa: CASSLVLDPSTDTQYF
cdr3_length: 12; v_call: TRBV7-9; j_call: TRBJ1-1; clone_size: NA; d_call: NA; cdr3_nt: TGTGCCAGCAGCTTAGTGGGACGGGAAGCTTTCTTT; cdr3_aa: CASSLVGREAFF
cdr3_length: 14; v_call: TRBV7-2; j_call: TRBJ1-1; clone_size: NA; d_call: NA; cdr3_nt: TGTGCCAGCAGCCCCCTCTTGTCCCACACTGAAGCTTTCTTT; cdr3_aa: CASSPLLSHTEAFF
cdr3_length: 14; v_call: TRBV5-4; j_call: TRBJ1-5; clone_size: NA; d_call: NA; cdr3_nt: TGTGCCAGCAGCTTGGGCGGGGGGGATCAGCCCCAGCATTTT; cdr3_aa: CASSLGGGDQPQHF
cdr3_length: 16; v_call: TRBV5-5; j_call: TRBJ1-3; clone_size: NA; d_call: TRBD1; cdr3_nt: TGTGCCAGCAGCACCGGGACAGGGGGTTCTGGAAACACCATATATTTT; cdr3_aa: CASSTGTGGSGNTIYF
cdr3_length: 16; v_call: TRBV11-2; j_call: TRBJ1-1; clone_size: NA; d_call: NA; cdr3_nt: TGTGCCAGCAGACTAATAGGTCGGGGGGCCGGCACTGAAGCTTTCTTT; cdr3_aa: CASRLIGRGAGTEAFF
cdr3_length: 15; v_call: TRBV7-2; j_call: TRBJ2-7; clone_size: NA; d_call: TRBD1; cdr3_nt: TGTGCCAGCAGCTTAGCGGGACAGGGTACGTCGGAGCAGTACTTC; cdr3_aa: CASSLAGQGTSEQYF
cdr3_length: 13; v_call: TRBV27; j_call: TRBJ1-4; clone_size: NA; d_call: NA; cdr3_nt: TGTGCCAGCAGTTTGACAGAATATGAAAAACTGTTTTTT; cdr3_aa: CASSLTEYEKLFF
cdr3_length: 18; v_call: TRBV27; j_call: TRBJ2-1; clone_size: NA; d_call: TRBD2; cdr3_nt: TGTGCCAGCAGTTTAACTAGCGGGCCCCCGTACCCTTACAATGAGCAGTTCTTC; cdr3_aa: CASSLTSGPPYPYNEQFF
cdr3_length: 12; v_call: TRBV28; j_call: TRBJ1-1; clone_size: NA; d_call: NA; cdr3_nt: TGTGCCAGCAGTTTATTAAACACTGAAGCTTTCTTT; cdr3_aa: CASSLLNTEAFF
cdr3_length: 13; v_call: TRBV11-3; j_call: TRBJ2-1; clone_size: NA; d_call: TRBD2; cdr3_nt: TGTGCCAGCAGCTTACGGGAGGGGGATGAGCAGTTCTTC; cdr3_aa: CASSLREGDEQFF
cdr3_length: 15; v_call: TRBV7-9; j_call: TRBJ2-3; clone_size: few; d_call: NA; cdr3_nt: TGTGCCAGCAGCCGGAGCGGTCCTAGCACAGATACGCAGTATTTT; cdr3_aa: CASSRSGPSTDTQYF
cdr3_length: 11; v_call: TRBV27; j_call: TRBJ1-1; clone_size: NA; d_call: NA; cdr3_nt: TGTGCCAGCAGGCAGAACACTGAAGCTTTCTTT; cdr3_aa: CASRQNTEAFF